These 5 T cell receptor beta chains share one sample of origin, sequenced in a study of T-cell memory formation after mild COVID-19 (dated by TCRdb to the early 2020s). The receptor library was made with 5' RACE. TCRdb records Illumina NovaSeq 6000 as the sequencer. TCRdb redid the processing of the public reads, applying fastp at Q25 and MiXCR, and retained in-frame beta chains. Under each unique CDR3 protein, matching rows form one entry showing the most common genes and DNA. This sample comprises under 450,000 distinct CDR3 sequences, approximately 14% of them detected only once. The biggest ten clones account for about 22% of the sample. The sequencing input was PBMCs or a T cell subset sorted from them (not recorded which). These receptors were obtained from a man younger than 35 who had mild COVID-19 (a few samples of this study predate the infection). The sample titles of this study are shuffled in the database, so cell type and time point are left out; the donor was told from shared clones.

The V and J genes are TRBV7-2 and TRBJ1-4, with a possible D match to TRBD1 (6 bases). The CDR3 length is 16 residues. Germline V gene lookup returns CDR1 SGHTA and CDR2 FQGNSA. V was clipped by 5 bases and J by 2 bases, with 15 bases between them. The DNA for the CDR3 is TGTGCCAGCAGCGCACAGGGTCCCCTGACTAATGAAAAACTGTTTTTT. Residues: CASSAQGPLTNEKLFF.

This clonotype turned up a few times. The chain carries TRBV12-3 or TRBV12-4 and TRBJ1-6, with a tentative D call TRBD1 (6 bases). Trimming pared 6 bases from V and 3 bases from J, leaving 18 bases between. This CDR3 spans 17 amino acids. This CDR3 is CASSLDSSSLYNSPLHF. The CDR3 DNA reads TGTGCCAGCAGCCTGGACAGTTCGTCCCTCTATAATTCACCCCTCCACTTT.

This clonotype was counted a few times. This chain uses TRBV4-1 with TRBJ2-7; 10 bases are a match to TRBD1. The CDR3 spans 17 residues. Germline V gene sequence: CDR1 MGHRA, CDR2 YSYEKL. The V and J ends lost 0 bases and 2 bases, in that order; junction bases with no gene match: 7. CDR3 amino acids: CASSQEFGGTGAYEQYV. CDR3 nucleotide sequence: TGCGCCAGCAGCCAAGAATTTGGAGGGACAGGGGCCTACGAGCAGTACGTC.

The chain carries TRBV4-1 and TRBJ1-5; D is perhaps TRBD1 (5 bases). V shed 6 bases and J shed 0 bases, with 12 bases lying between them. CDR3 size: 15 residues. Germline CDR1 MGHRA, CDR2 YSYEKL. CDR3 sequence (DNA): TGCGCCAGCAGTTCCAGGGCGGTTAGCAATCAGCCCCAGCATTTT. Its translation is CASSSRAVSNQPQHF.

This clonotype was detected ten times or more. CDR3 amino acids: CSVEDHNYEQYV. The CDR3 nucleotides are TGCAGCGTTGAAGATCATAACTACGAGCAGTACGTC. The chain employs TRBV29-1 and TRBJ2-7, with D unresolved. Germline values: CDR1 SQVTM, CDR2 ANQGSEA. V was clipped by 0 bases and J by 3 bases, with 6 bases between them. This CDR3 has 12 amino acids.